Below, 3 T cell receptor beta chains from the same sample are listed, as sequenced in a study of CD8 T cells in Susac syndrome. After extraction with the RNeasy kit, about 0.45 to 1 ug of the RNA was reverse transcribed using random hexamers. TCRdb re-called the immunoSEQ multiplex PCR reads through MiXCR, storing one row per CDR3 protein. The repertoire includes about 170,000 distinct CDR3 sequences, 80% to 95% of them detected once, and roughly 0.098% sits in the top ten. The sequenced sample consisted of CD4+ T cells from PBMCs. These receptors were taken from a human donor with multiple sclerosis.

The chain uses TRBV29-1 and TRBJ2-3; no definite D call. Trimming removed 2 bases from V and 3 bases from J, with 6 bases in between. CDR1 is SQVTM and CDR2 is ANQGSEA in the germline V gene. The CDR3 consists of 12 residues. The CDR3 is CSVESQTDTQYF. The CDR3 DNA is TGCAGCGTTGAATCTCAGACAGATACGCAGTATTTT.

This chain uses TRBV24-1 with TRBJ2-5, with 13 nucleotides matching TRBD2. The junction had 5 bases not matched to a gene; V was cut back by 4 bases and J by 4 bases. Germline V CDR1 and CDR2: KGHDR, SFDVKD. The CDR3 is 16 amino acids. CDR3 nucleotides: TGTGCCACCAGTGAAACTAGCGGGAGGGTTGGAGAGACCCAGTACTTC. Amino acids: CATSETSGRVGETQYF.

The gene calls are TRBV14 and TRBJ2-5; D unresolved. CDR1 and CDR2 from the germline V gene are SGHDN and FVKESK. The CDR3 contains 15 residues. V was shortened by 0 bases and J by 4 bases, with 12 bases between the two germline ends. CDR3 sequence reads: CASSQDLHSRETQYF. CDR3 bases: TGTGCCAGCAGCCAAGATCTTCACAGTAGAGAGACCCAGTACTTC.